This T cell receptor beta chain is drawn from a study of T cell changes during pregnancy in multiple sclerosis. This clone was recorded once. Assay used: immunoSEQ multiplex PCR; TCRdb lists only in-frame clones, some missing. The table has approximately 21,000 clones, around four fifths seen once. The germline V gene has CDR1 MRHNA and CDR2 SNTAGT. The length of the CDR3 is 14 residues. V was shortened by 4 bases and J by 9 bases, with 16 bases between the two germline ends. Sequencing used CD8+ T cells from peripheral blood mononuclear cells, obtained in the first trimester of pregnancy. This sequence joins TRBV6-4 and TRBJ2-1; D is possibly TRBD1 (6 bases). The receptor was derived from a female donor in good health, enrolled as a control in a pregnancy study. CDR3 loop: CASSGSGDKGEQFF. DNA of the CDR3: TGTGCCAGCAGTGGATCAGGGGATAAGGGTGAGCAGTTCTTC.